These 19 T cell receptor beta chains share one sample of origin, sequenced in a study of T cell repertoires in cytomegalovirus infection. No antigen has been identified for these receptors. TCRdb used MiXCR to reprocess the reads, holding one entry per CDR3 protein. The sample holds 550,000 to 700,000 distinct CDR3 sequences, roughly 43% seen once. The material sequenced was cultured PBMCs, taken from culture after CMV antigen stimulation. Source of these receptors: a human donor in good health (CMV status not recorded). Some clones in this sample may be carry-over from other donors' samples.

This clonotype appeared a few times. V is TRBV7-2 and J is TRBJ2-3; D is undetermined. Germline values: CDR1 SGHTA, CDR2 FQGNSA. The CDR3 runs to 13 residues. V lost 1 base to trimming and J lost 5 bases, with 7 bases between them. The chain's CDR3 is CASSLVSQDTQYF. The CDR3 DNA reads TGTGCCAGCAGCTTAGTTTCCCAAGATACGCAGTATTTT.

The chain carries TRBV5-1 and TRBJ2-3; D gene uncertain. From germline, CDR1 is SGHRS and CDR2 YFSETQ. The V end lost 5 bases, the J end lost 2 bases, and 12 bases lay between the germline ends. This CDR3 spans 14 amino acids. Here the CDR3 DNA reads TGCGCCAGCAGTAGTGTTCTCAACACAGATACGCAGTATTTT. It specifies CASSSVLNTDTQYF.

The CDR3 DNA follows: TGTGCCAGCTCAGATAGACAGGGAGGTTATGAGCAGTTCTTC. It is translated as CASSDRQGGYEQFF. The chain couples TRBV18 to TRBJ2-1; tentatively, D is TRBD1 (7 bases). The CDR3 consists of 14 residues. V was shortened by 5 bases and J by 8 bases, with 16 bases between the two germline ends. The germline V gene encodes CDR1 KGHSH and CDR2 LQKENI.

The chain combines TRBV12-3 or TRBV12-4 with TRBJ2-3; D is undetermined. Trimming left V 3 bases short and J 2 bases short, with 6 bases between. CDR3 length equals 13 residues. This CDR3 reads CASSFDNTDTQYF. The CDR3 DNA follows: TGTGCCAGCAGTTTTGATAACACAGATACGCAGTATTTT.

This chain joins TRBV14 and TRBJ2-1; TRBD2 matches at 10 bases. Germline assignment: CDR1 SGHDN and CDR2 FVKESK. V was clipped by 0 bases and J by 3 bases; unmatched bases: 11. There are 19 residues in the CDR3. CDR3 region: CASSQEETRAGGNYNEQFF. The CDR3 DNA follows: TGTGCCAGCAGCCAAGAAGAGACCCGAGCGGGAGGGAACTACAATGAGCAGTTCTTC.

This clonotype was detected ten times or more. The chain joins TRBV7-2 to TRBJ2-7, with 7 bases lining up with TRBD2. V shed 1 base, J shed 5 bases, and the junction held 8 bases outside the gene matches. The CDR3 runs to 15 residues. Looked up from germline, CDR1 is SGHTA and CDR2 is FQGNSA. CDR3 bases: TGTGCCAGCAGCTTAGTTGGCGGGAGCTACGACGAGCAGTACTTC. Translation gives CASSLVGGSYDEQYF.

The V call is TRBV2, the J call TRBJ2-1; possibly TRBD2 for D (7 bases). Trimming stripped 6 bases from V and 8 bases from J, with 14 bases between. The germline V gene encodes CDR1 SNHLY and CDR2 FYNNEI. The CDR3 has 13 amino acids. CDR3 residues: CASSAAGAHEQFF. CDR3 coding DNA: TGTGCCAGCAGCGCCGCGGGGGCTCATGAGCAGTTCTTC.

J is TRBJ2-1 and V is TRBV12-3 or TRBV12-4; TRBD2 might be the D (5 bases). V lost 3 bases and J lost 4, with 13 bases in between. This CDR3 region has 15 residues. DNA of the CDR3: TGTGCCAGCAGTTTCATGGCGGGCCTATACAATGAGCAGTTCTTC. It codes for CASSFMAGLYNEQFF.

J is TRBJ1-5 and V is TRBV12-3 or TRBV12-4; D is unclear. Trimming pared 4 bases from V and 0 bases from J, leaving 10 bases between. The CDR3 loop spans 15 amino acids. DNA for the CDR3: TGTGCCAGCAGTTCCGCGGCCGTTAGCAATCAGCCCCAGCATTTT. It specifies CASSSAAVSNQPQHF.

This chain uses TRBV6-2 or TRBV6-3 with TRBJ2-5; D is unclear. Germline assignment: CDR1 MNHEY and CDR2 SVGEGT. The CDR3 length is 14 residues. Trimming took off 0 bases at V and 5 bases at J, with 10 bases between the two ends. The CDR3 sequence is CASSYSSPQETQYF. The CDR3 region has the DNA TGTGCCAGCAGTTACTCAAGCCCTCAGGAGACCCAGTACTTC.

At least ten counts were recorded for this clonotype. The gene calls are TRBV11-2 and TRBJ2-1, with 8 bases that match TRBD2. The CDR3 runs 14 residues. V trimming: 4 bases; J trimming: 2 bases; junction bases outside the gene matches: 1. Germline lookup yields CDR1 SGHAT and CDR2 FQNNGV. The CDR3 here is CASSSGLAYNEQFF. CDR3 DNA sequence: TGTGCCAGCAGCTCGGGACTAGCCTACAATGAGCAGTTCTTC.

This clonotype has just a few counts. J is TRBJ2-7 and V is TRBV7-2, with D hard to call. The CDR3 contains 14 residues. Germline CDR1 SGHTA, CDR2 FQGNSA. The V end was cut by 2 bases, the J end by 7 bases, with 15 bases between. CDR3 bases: TGTGCCAGCAGCTTACGGGCCCTAAGAACGGAGCAGTACTTC. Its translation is CASSLRALRTEQYF. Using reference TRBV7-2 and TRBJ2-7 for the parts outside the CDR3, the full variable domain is GAGVSQSPSNKVTEKGKDVELRCDPISGHTALYWYRQSLGQGLEFLIYFQGNSAPDKSGLPSDRFSAERTGGSVSTLTIQRTQQEDSAVYLCASSLRALRTEQYFGPGTRLTVT.

CDR3 residues: CASSEEQGAAQETQYF. Here the CDR3 DNA reads TGTGCCAGCAGCGAAGAACAGGGGGCGGCCCAAGAGACCCAGTACTTC. J is TRBJ2-5 and V is TRBV9; 9 nucleotides line up with TRBD1. This CDR3 spans 16 amino acids. The ends lost 3 bases at V and 1 base at J; junction bases unmatched: 7. Germline CDR1 SGDLS, CDR2 YYNGEE.

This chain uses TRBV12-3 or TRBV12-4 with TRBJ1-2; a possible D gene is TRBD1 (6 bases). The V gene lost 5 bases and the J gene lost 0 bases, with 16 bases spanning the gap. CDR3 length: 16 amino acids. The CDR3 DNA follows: TGTGCCAGCAGTGGACCGGGGGCACGGACTAACTATGGCTACACCTTC. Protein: CASSGPGARTNYGYTF.

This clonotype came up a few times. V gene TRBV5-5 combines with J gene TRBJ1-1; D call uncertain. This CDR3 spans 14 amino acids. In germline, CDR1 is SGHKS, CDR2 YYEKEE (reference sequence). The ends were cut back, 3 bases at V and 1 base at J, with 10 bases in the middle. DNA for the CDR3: TGTGCCAGCAGCTCGAGGCCTGAGAACACTGAAGCTTTCTTT. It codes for CASSSRPENTEAFF.

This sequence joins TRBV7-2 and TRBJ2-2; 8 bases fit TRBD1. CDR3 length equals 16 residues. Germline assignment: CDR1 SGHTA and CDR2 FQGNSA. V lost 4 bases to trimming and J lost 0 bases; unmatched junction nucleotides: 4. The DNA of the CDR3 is TGTGCCAGCAGCTCAGAGACAGGGGCGAACACCGGGGAGCTGTTTTTT. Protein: CASSSETGANTGELFF. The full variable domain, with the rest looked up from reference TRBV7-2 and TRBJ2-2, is GAGVSQSPSNKVTEKGKDVELRCDPISGHTALYWYRQSLGQGLEFLIYFQGNSAPDKSGLPSDRFSAERTGGSVSTLTIQRTQQEDSAVYLCASSSETGANTGELFFGEGSRLTVL.

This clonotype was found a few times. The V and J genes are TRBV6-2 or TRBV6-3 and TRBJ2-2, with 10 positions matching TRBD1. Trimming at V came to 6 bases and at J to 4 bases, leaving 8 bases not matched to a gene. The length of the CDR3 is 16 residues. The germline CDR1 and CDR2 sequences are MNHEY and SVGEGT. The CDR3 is CASRLWTGGSTGELFF. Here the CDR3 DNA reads TGTGCCAGCAGGCTATGGACAGGGGGAAGCACCGGGGAGCTGTTTTTT.

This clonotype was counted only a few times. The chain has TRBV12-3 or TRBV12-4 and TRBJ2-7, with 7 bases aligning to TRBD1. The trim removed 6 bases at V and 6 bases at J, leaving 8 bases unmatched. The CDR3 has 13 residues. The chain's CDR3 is CASSPGQASEQYF. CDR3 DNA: TGTGCCAGCAGCCCTGGACAGGCCAGCGAGCAGTACTTC.

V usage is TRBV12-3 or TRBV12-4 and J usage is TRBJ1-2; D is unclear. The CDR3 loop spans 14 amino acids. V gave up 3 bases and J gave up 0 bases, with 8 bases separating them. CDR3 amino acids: CASSFARANYGYTF. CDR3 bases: TGTGCCAGCAGTTTCGCGAGGGCTAACTATGGCTACACCTTC.